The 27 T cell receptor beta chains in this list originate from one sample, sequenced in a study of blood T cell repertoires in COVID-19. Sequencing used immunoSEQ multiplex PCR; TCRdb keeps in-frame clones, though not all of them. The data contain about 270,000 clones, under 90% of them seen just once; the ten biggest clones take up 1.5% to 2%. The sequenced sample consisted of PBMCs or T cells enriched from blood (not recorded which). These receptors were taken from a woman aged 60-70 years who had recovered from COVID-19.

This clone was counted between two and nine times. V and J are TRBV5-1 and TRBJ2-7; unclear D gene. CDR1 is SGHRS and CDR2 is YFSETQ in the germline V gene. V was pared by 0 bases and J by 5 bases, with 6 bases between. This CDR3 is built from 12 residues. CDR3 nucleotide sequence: TGCGCCAGCAGCTTGGGTCCGGACGAGCAGTACTTC. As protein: CASSLGPDEQYF.

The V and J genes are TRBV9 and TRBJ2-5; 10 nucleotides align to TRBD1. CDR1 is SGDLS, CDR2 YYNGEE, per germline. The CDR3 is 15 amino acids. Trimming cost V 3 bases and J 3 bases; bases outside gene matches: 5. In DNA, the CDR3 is TGTGCCAGCAGCGGCCGGGACAGGGGCGAAGAGACCCAGTACTTC. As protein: CASSGRDRGEETQYF.

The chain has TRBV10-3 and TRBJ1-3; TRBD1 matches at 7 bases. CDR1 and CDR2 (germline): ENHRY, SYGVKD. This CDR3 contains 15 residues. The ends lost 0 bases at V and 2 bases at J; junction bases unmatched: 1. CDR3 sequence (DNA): TGTGCCATCAGTGAGTCAGGGACAGCTGGAAACACCATATATTTT. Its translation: CAISESGTAGNTIYF.

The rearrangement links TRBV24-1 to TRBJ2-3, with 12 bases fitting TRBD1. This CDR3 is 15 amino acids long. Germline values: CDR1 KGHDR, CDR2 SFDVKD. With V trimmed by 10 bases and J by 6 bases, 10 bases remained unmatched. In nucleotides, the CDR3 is TGTGCCACGATGGAGGGGGGGACAGGGGGCGATACGCAGTATTTT. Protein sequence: CATMEGGTGGDTQYF.

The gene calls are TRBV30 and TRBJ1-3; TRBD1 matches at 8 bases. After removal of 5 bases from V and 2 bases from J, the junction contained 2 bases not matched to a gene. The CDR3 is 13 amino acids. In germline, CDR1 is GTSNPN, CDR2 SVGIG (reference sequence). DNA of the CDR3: TGTGCCTGGGCGACAGGGGCTGGAAACACCATATATTTT. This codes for CAWATGAGNTIYF. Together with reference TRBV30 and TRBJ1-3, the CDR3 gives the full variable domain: SQTIHQWPATLVQPVGSPLSLECTVEGTSNPNLYWYRQAAGRGLQLLFYSVGIGQISSEVPQNLSASRPQDRQFILSSKKLLLSDSGFYLCAWATGAGNTIYFGEGSWLTVV.

In nucleotides, the CDR3 is TGTGCCAGCAGTTTAGGGCGCTCAGGGGGTGAGGAGACCCAGTACTTC. Translating gives CASSLGRSGGEETQYF. This rearrangement joins TRBV28 to TRBJ2-5; 7 bases are shared with TRBD1. The V gene end was trimmed by 2 bases and the J gene end by 5 bases; junction bases not matched to a gene: 11. The CDR3 consists of 16 residues. Germline CDR1 is MDHEN and CDR2 is SYDVKM.

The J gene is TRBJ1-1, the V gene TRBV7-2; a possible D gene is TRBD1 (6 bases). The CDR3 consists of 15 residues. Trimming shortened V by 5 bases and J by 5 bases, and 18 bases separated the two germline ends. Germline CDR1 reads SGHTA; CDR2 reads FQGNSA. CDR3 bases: TGTGCCAGCAGCAAAGGGGGTAGGACAGATACTGAAGCTTTCTTT. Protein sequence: CASSKGGRTDTEAFF.

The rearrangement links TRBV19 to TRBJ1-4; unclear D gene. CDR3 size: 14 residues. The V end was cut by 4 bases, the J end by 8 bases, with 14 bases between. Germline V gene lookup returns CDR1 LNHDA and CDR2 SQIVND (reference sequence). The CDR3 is CASSTPGAPEKLFF. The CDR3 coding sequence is TGTGCCAGTAGTACCCCAGGCGCCCCCGAAAAACTGTTTTTT.

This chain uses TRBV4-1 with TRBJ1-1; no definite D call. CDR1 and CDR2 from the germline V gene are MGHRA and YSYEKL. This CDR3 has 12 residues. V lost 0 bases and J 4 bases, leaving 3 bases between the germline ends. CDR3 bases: TGCGCCAGCAGCCAAGATCGCACTGAAGCTTTCTTT. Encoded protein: CASSQDRTEAFF.

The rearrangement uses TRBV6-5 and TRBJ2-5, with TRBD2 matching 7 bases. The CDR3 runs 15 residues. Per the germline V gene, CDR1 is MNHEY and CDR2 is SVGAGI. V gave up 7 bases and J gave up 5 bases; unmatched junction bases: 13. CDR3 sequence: CASTPDLGGVETQYF. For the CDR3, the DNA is TGTGCCAGCACGCCAGATCTGGGGGGGGTGGAGACCCAGTACTTC.

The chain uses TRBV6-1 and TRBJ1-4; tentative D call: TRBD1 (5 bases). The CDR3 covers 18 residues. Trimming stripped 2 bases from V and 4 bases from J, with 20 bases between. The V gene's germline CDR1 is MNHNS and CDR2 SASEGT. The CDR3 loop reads CASSEYMRQLTLNEKLFF. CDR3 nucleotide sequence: TGTGCCAGCAGTGAATATATGAGACAGCTCACACTTAATGAAAAACTGTTTTTT.

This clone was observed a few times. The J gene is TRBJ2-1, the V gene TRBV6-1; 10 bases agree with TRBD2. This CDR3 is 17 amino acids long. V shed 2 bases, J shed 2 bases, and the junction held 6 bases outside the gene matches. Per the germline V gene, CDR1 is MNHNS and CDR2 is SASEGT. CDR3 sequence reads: CASSELAGAAPYNEQFF. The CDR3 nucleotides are TGTGCCAGCAGTGAACTAGCGGGGGCCGCGCCCTACAATGAGCAGTTCTTC.

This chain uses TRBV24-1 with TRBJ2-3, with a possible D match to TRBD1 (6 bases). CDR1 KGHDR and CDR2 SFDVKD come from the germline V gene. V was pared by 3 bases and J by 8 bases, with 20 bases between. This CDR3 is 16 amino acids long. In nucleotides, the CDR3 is TGTGCCACCAGTGATACCCACAGGGATGTGGGTGGTACGCAGTATTTT. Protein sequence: CATSDTHRDVGGTQYF.

The CDR3: CASSLQGRIEKLFF. In DNA, the CDR3 is TGTGCCAGCTCACTACAGGGACGGATTGAAAAACTGTTTTTT. The V and J genes are TRBV18 and TRBJ1-4, with D possibly TRBD1 on 6 matching bases. V shed 4 bases and J shed 7 bases, with 13 bases lying between them. CDR3 length: 14 residues. Germline CDR1 is KGHSH and CDR2 is LQKENI.

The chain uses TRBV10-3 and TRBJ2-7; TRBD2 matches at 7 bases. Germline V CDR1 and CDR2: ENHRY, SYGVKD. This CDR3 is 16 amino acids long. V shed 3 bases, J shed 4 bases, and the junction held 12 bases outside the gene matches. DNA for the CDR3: TGTGCCATCAGTGACCCTTTGGGAGGGAACGTGTACGAGCAGTACTTC. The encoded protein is CAISDPLGGNVYEQYF.

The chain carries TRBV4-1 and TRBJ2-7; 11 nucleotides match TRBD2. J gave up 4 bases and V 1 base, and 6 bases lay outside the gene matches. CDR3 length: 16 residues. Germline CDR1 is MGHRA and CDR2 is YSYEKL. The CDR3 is CASSQVSGTSGYEQYF. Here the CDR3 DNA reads TGCGCCAGCAGCCAAGTCTCGGGGACTAGCGGATACGAGCAGTACTTC.

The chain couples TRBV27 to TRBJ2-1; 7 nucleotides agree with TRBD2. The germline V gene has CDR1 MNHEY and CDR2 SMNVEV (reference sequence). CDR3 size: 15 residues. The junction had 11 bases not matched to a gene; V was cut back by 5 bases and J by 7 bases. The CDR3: CASSVRASGLNEQFF. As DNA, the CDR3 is TGTGCCAGCAGTGTCCGTGCTAGCGGTCTGAATGAGCAGTTCTTC.

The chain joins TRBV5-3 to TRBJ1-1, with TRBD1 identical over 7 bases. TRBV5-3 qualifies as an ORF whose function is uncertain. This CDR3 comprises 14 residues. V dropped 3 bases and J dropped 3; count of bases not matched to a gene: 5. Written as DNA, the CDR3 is TGTGCCAGAAGCTCAGGGGGAGGTCACACTGAAGCTTTCTTT. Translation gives CARSSGGGHTEAFF.

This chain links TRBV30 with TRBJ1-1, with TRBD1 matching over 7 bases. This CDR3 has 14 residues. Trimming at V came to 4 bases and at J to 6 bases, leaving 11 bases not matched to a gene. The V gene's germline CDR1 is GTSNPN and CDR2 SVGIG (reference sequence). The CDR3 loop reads CAWTSGRGFPEAFF. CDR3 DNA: TGTGCCTGGACCTCCGGCAGGGGGTTCCCTGAAGCTTTCTTT. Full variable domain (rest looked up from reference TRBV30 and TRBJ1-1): SQTIHQWPATLVQPVGSPLSLECTVEGTSNPNLYWYRQAAGRGLQLLFYSVGIGQISSEVPQNLSASRPQDRQFILSSKKLLLSDSGFYLCAWTSGRGFPEAFFGQGTRLTVV.

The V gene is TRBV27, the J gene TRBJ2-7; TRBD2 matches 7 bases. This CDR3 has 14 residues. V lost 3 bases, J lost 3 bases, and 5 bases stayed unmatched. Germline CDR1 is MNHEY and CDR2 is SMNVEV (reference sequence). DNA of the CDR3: TGTGCCAGCAGTTTTGCGGCTAGCGGCTACGAGCAGTACTTC. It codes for CASSFAASGYEQYF.

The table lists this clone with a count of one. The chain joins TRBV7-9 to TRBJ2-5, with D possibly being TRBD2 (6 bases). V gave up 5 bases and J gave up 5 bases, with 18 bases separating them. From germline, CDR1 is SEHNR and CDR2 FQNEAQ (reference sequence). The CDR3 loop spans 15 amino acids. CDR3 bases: TGTGCCAGCAGCACACGTACGGGGGAAACTGAGACCCAGTACTTC. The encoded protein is CASSTRTGETETQYF. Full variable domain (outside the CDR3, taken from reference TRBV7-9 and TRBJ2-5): DTGVSQNPRHKITKRGQNVTFRCDPISEHNRLYWYRQTLGQGPEFLTYFQNEAQLEKSRLLSDRFSAERPKGSFSTLEIQRTEQGDSAMYLCASSTRTGETETQYFGPGTRLLVL.

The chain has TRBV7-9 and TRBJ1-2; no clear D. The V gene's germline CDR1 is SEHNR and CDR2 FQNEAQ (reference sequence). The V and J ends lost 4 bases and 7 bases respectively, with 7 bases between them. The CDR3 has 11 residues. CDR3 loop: CASSSNGGYTF. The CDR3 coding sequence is TGTGCCAGCAGCTCAAACGGTGGCTACACCTTC.

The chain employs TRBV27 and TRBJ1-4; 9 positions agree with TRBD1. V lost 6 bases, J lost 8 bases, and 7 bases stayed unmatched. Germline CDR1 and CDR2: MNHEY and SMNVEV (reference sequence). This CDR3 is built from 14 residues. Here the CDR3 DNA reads TGTGCCAGCAGGGGGACAGGGTGGTACGAAAAACTGTTTTTT. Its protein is CASRGTGWYEKLFF.

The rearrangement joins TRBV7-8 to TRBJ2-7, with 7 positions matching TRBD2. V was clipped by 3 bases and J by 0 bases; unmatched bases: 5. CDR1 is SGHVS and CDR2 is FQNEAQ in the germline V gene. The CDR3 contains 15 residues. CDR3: CASSFRRELSYEQYF. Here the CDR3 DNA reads TGTGCCAGCAGCTTCCGGCGGGAGCTCTCCTACGAGCAGTACTTC.

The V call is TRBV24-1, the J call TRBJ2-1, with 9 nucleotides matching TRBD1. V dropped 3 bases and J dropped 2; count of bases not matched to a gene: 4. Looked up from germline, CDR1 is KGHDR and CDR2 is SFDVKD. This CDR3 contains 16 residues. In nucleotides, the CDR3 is TGTGCCACCAGTGATCAGGACAGGGGAACCTACAATGAGCAGTTCTTC. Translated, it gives CATSDQDRGTYNEQFF.

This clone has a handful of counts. CDR3 sequence reads: CASGPSGTSQETQYF. DNA of the CDR3: TGTGCCAGCGGACCTAGCGGGACTTCTCAAGAGACCCAGTACTTC. The rearrangement joins TRBV28 to TRBJ2-5; the match to TRBD2 covers 9 bases. There are 15 residues in the CDR3. Germline V CDR1 and CDR2: MDHEN, SYDVKM. After removal of 8 bases from V and 2 bases from J, the junction contained 9 bases not matched to a gene. Filled out from reference TRBV28 and TRBJ2-5, the complete variable domain reads DVKVTQSSRYLVKRTGEKVFLECVQDMDHENMFWYRQDPGLGLRLIYFSYDVKMKEKGDIPEGYSVSREKKERFSLILESASTNQTSMYLCASGPSGTSQETQYFGPGTRLLVL.

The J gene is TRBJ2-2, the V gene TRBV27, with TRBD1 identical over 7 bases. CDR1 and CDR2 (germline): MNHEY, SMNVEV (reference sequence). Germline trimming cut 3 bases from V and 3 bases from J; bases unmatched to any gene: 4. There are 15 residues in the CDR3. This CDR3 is CASSFLDRDTGELFF. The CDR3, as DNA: TGTGCCAGCAGTTTCCTTGACAGGGACACCGGGGAGCTGTTTTTT.